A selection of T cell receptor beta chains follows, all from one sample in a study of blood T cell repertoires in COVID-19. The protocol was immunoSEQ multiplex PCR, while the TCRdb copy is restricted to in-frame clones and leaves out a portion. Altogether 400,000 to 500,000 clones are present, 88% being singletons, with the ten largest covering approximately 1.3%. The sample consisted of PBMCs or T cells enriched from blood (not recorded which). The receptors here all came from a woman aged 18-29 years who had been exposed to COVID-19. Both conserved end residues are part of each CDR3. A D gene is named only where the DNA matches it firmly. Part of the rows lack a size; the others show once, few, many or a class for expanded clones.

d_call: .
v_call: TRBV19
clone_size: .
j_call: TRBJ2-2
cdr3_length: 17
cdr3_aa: CASSPPPPGTNTGELFF
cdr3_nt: TGTGCCAGTAGTCCACCGCCCCCGGGAACGAACACCGGGGAGCTGTTTTTT

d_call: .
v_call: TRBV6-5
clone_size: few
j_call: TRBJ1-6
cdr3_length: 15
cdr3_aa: CASSYRPVVDSPLHF
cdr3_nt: TGTGCCAGCAGTTACCGTCCGGTTGTTGATTCACCCCTCCACTTT

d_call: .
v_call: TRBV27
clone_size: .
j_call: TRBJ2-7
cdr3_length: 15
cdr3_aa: CASRESLPSSYEQYF
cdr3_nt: TGTGCCAGCCGGGAGTCCTTGCCAAGCTCCTACGAGCAGTACTTC

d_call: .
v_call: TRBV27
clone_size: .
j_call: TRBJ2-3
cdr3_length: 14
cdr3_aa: CASIRQSSTDTQYF
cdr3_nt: TGTGCCAGCATACGACAGTCTAGCACAGATACGCAGTATTTT

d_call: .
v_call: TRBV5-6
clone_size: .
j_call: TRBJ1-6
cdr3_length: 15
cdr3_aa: CASSLAGVGISPLHF
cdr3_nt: TGTGCCAGCAGCTTGGCAGGGGTGGGAATTTCACCCCTCCACTTT

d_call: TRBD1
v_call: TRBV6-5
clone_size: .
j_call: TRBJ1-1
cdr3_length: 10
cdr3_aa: CASGTAKAFF
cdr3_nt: TGTGCCAGCGGGACAGCTAAAGCTTTCTTT

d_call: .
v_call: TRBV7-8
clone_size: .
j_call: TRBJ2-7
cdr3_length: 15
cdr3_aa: CASSLGAATRYEQYF
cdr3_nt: TGTGCCAGCAGCTTAGGGGCAGCAACCCGCTACGAGCAGTACTTC

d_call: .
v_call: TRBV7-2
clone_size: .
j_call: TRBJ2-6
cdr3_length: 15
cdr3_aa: CASSVTGSGANVLTF
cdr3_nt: TGTGCCAGCAGCGTAACAGGCTCTGGGGCCAACGTCCTGACTTTC

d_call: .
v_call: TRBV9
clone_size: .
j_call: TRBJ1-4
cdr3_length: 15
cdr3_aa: CASSVGDSLNEKLFF
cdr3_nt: TGTGCCAGCAGCGTAGGAGACAGTCTTAATGAAAAACTGTTTTTT

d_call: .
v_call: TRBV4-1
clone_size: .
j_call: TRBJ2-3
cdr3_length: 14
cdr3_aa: CASSQGQTTDTQYF
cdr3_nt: TGCGCCAGCAGCCAGGGGCAAACCACAGATACGCAGTATTTT

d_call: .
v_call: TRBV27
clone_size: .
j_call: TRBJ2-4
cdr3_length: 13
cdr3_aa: CASSMKQGYIQYF
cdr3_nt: TGTGCCAGCAGTATGAAACAGGGTTACATTCAGTACTTC

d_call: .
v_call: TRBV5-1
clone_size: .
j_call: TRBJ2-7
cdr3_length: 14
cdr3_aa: CASSTMTESYEQYF
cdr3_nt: TGCGCCAGCAGCACGATGACAGAATCCTACGAGCAGTACTTC

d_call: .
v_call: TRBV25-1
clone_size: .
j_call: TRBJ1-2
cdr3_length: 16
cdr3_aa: CASSDRDSLANYGYTF
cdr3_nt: TGTGCCAGCAGTGACCGAGACAGTTTAGCTAACTATGGCTACACCTTC

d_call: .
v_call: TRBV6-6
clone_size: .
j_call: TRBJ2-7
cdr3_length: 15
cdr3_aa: CASSYAGRSSYEQYF
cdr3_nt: TGTGCCAGCAGTTACGCAGGCCGAAGCTCCTACGAGCAGTACTTC

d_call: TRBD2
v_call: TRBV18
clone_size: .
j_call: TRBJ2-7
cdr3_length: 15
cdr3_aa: CASSLRTSGTYEQYF
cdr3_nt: TGTGCCAGCTCACTCCGGACTAGCGGGACCTACGAGCAGTACTTC

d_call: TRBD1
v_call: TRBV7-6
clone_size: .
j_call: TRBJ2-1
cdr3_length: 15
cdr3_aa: CASSLAGTGLNEQFF
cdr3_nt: TGTGCCAGCAGCTTAGCTGGGACAGGGCTCAATGAGCAGTTCTTC

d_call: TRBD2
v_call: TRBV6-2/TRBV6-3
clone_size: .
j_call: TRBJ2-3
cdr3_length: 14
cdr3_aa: CASSYLREQDTQYF
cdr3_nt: TGTGCCAGCAGTTACTTGCGGGAGCAAGATACGCAGTATTTT

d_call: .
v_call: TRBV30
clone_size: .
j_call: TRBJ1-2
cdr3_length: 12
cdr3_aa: CAWSVPPRGYTF
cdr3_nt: TGTGCCTGGAGTGTCCCCCCTCGGGGCTACACCTTC

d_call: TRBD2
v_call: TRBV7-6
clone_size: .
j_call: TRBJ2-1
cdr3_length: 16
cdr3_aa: CASSLAPAGGNNEQFF
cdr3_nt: TGTGCCAGCAGCTTAGCGCCCGCGGGGGGGAACAATGAGCAGTTCTTC

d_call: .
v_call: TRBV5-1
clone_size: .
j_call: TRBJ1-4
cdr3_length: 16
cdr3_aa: CASSLGGGPLGEKLFF
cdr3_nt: TGCGCCAGCAGCCTCGGAGGCGGGCCCTTGGGTGAAAAACTGTTTTTT

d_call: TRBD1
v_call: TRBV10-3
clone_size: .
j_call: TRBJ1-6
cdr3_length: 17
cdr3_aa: CAISESIQGADNSPLHF
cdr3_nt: TGTGCCATCAGTGAGTCGATACAGGGGGCTGATAATTCACCCCTCCACTTT

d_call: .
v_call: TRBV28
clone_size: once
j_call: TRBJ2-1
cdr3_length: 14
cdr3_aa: CASIPPGSYNEQFF
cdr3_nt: TGTGCCAGTATTCCCCCAGGTTCCTACAATGAGCAGTTCTTC

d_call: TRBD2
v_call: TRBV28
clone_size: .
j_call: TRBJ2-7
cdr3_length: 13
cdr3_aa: CASTEGGINEQYF
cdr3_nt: TGTGCCAGCACCGAGGGAGGGATTAACGAGCAGTACTTC

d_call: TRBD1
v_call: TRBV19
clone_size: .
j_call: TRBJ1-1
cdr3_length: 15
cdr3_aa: CASRSWGQGGTEAFF
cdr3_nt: TGTGCCAGTCGGTCATGGGGACAGGGAGGGACTGAAGCTTTCTTT

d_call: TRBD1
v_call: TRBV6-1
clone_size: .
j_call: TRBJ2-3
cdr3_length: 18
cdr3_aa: CASSGSPWDRGRGDTQYF
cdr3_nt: TGTGCCAGCAGTGGAAGCCCCTGGGACAGGGGAAGGGGAGATACGCAGTATTTT

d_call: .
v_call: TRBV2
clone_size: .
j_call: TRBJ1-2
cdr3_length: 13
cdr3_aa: CASRQRANYGYTF
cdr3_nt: TGTGCCAGCCGACAGCGAGCTAACTATGGCTACACCTTC

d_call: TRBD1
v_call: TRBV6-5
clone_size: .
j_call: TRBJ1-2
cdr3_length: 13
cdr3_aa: CASRPTGGYGYTF
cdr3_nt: TGTGCCAGCAGACCGACAGGGGGCTATGGCTACACCTTC

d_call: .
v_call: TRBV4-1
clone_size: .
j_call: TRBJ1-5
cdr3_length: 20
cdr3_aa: CASSQDELGRGREPDQPQHF
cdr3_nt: TGCGCCAGCAGCCAAGATGAACTAGGGAGGGGTAGAGAACCAGATCAGCCCCAGCATTTT

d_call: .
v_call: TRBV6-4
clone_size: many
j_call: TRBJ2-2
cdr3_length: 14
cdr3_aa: CASSGLGGTGELFF
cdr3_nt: TGTGCCAGCAGTGGGCTAGGAGGCACCGGGGAGCTGTTTTTT

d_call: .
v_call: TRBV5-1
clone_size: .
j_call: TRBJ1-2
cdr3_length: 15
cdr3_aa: CASSSHGPGVYGYTF
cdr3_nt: TGCGCCAGCAGCTCCCATGGCCCAGGGGTATATGGCTACACCTTC

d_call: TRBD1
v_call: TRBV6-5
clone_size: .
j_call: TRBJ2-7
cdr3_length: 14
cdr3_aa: CASSFGTGRDEQYF
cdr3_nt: TGTGCCAGCAGTTTCGGGACAGGGAGGGACGAGCAGTACTTC

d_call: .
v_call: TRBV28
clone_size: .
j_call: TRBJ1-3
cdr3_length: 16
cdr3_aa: CASSSPTPDSGNTIYF
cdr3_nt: TGTGCCAGCAGTTCCCCCACACCAGACTCTGGAAACACCATATATTTT

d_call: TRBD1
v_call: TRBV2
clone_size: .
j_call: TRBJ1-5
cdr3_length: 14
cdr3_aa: CASSQGGSNQPQHF
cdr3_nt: TGTGCCAGCAGTCAGGGGGGAAGCAATCAGCCCCAGCATTTT

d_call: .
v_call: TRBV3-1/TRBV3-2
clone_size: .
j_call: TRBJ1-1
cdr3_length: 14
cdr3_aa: CASSQPAVNTEAFF
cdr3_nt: TGTGCCAGCAGCCAGCCGGCGGTGAACACTGAAGCTTTCTTT

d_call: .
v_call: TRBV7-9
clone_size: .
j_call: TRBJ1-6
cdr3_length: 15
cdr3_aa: CASSLGQQPYSPLHF
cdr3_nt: TGTGCCAGCAGCTTAGGTCAACAACCATATTCACCCCTCCACTTT

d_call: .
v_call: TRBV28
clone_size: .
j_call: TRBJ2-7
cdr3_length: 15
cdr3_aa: CASSSLGEVNYEQYF
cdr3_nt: TGTGCCAGCAGTTCCCTAGGAGAGGTGAACTACGAGCAGTACTTC

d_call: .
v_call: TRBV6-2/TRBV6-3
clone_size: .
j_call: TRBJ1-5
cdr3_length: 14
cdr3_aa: CASSYLSSNQPQHF
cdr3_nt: TGTGCCAGCAGTTACCTGTCGAGCAATCAGCCCCAGCATTTT

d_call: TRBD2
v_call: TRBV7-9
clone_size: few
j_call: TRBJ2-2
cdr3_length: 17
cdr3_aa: CASSLLREGLNTGELFF
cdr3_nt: TGTGCCAGCAGCTTACTGAGGGAGGGCCTTAACACCGGGGAGCTGTTTTTT

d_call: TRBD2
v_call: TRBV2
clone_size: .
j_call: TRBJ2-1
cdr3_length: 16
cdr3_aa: CASSEETSGGFNEQFF
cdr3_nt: TGTGCCAGCAGTGAGGAAACTAGCGGGGGGTTTAATGAGCAGTTCTTC

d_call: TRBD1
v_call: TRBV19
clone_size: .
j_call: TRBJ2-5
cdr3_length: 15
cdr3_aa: CASSDYRGRLETQYF
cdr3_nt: TGTGCCAGTAGTGACTACAGGGGGCGTTTGGAGACCCAGTACTTC

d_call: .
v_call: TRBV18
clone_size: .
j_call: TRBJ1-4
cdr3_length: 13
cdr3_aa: CASSPSSGEKLFF
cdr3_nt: TGTGCCAGCTCACCCAGTTCAGGTGAAAAACTGTTTTTT

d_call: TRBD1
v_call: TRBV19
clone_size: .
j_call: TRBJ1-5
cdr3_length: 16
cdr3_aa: CASSQWTGTVNQPQHF
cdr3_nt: TGTGCCAGTAGTCAATGGACCGGGACAGTCAATCAGCCCCAGCATTTT

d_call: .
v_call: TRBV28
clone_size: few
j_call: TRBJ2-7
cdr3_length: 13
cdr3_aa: CASTEGVSYEQYF
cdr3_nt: TGTGCCAGCACCGAGGGGGTTTCCTACGAGCAGTACTTC

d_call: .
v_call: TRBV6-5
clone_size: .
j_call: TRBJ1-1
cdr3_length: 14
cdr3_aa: CASRPNRENTEAFF
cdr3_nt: TGTGCCAGCAGACCTAACAGGGAAAACACTGAAGCTTTCTTT

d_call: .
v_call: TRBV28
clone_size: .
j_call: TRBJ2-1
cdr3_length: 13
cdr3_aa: CATNRGAWNEQFF
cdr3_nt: TGTGCCACTAACCGGGGGGCCTGGAATGAGCAGTTCTTC

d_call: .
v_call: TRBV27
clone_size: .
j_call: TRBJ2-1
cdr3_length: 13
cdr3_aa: CASSLIGGVEQFF
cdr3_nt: TGTGCCAGCAGTTTAATAGGAGGGGTGGAGCAGTTCTTC

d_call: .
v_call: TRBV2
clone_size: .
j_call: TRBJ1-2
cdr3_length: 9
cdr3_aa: CASSERTQF
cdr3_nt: TGTGCCAGCAGTGAAAGGACACAGTTC

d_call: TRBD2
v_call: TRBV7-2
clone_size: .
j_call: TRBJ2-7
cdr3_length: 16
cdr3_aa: CASSYRLAGHSYEQYF
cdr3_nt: TGTGCCAGCAGTTACAGACTAGCGGGGCACTCCTACGAGCAGTACTTC

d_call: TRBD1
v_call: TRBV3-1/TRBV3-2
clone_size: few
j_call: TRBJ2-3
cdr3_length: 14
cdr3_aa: CASSRTGSTDTQYF
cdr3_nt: TGTGCCAGCAGCCGGACAGGGAGCACAGATACGCAGTATTTT

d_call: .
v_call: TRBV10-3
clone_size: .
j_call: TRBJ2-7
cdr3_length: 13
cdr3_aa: CAISESAGHEQYF
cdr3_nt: TGTGCCATCAGTGAGTCGGCAGGCCACGAGCAGTACTTC

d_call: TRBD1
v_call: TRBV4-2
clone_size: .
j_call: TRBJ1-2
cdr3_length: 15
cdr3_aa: CASSQEVGQGFGYTF
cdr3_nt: TGTGCCAGCAGCCAAGAGGTGGGACAGGGTTTTGGCTACACCTTC

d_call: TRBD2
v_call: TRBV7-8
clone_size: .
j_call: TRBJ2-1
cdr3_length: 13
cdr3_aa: CASSETSGGPLFF
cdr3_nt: TGTGCCAGCAGCGAAACTAGCGGGGGGCCTTTATTCTTC

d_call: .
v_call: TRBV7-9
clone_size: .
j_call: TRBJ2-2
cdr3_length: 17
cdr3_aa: CASSLTGGPRNTGELFF
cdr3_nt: TGTGCCAGCAGCTTAACCGGGGGACCCCGCAACACCGGGGAGCTGTTTTTT

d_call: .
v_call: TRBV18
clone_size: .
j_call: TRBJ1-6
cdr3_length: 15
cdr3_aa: CASSPDSRYNSPLHF
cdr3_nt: TGTGCCAGCTCACCCGACAGTCGATATAATTCACCCCTCCACTTT

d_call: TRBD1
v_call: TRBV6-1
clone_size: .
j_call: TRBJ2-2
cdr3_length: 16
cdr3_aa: CASSGTGTGAGGELFF
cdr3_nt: TGTGCCAGCAGTGGAACCGGGACAGGGGCGGGCGGGGAGCTGTTTTTT